These 3 T cell receptor beta chains were sequenced from one sample in a study of control samples from healthy donors and cancer patients. Clones were read by immunoSEQ multiplex PCR, and TCRdb kept only the in-frame ones, dropping some. The sample shows about 100,000 clones, 87% of them seen only once. The sample consisted of blood. The receptors were sampled from a woman in her forties or fifties in good health.

This chain links TRBV7-9 with TRBJ1-2, with D possibly matching TRBD1 (5 bases). Between the trimmed V and J ends, which lost 1 base and 3 bases, there was a span of 12 bases. From germline, CDR1 is SEHNR and CDR2 FQNEAQ (reference sequence). CDR3 length: 15 residues. DNA of the CDR3: TGTGCCAGCAGCTTAGGGGACGTTGCTGACTATGGCTACACCTTC. Translating it yields CASSLGDVADYGYTF.

This clone came up a few times. The chain uses TRBV5-4 and TRBJ2-1; D is perhaps TRBD1 (5 bases). Germline CDR1 and CDR2: SGHNT and YYREEE (reference sequence). The CDR3 is 13 residues long. Trimming left V 3 bases short and J 4 bases short, with 8 bases between. The CDR3 region is CASSSRVYNEQFF. The DNA for the CDR3 is TGTGCCAGCAGCTCCAGGGTTTACAATGAGCAGTTCTTC.

The chain couples TRBV6-2 or TRBV6-3 to TRBJ2-7; unclear D gene. V was cut by 2 bases and J by 5 bases, with 10 bases left in between. In germline, CDR1 is MNHEY, CDR2 SVGEGT. This CDR3 has 13 residues. The CDR3 loop is CASSYGRVNEQYV. In DNA, the CDR3 is TGTGCCAGCAGTTACGGTAGGGTCAACGAGCAGTACGTC.